This TCR beta chain is from a study of blood T cell repertoires in COVID-19. In the study overall: Sample material is recorded as cDNA or gDNA derived from T cells, B-cell-depleted T cells, or PBMCs.

Data came from immunoSEQ multiplex PCR; TCRdb stores just in-frame clones and leaves some out. The table has fewer than 300,000 clones, about nine tenths seen once. The V end lost 0 bases, the J end lost 8 bases, and 13 bases lay between the germline ends. Germline CDR1 is SGHNT and CDR2 is YENEEA. The CDR3 has 14 amino acids. Sequencing used PBMCs or T cells enriched from blood (not recorded which). This receptor was identified in a woman in her forties with acute COVID-19. The chain has TRBV11-3 and TRBJ1-2, with a tentative D call TRBD1 (6 bases). The chain's CDR3 is CASSLDGQSGGYTF. CDR3 DNA: TGTGCCAGCAGCTTAGATGGACAGTCTGGGGGCTACACCTTC.